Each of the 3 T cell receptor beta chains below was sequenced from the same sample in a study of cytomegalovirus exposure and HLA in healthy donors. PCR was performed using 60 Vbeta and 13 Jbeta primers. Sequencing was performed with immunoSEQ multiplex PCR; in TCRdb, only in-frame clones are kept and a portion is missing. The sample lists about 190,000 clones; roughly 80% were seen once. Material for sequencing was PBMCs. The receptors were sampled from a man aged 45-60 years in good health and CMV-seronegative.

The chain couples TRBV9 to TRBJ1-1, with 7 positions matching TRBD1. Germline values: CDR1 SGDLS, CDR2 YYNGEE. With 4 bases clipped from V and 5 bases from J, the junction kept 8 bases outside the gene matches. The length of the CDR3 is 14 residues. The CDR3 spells CASSPVVRGTEAFF. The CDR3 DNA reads TGTGCCAGCAGCCCCGTAGTCAGGGGGACTGAAGCTTTCTTT.

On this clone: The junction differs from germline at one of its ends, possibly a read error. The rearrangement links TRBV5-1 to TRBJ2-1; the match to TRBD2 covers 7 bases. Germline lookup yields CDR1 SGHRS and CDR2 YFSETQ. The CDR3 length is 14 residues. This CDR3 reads CAISPTSGANEQFF. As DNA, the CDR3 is TGCGCCATCAGCCCGACCAGCGGGGCCAATGAGCAGTTCTTC.

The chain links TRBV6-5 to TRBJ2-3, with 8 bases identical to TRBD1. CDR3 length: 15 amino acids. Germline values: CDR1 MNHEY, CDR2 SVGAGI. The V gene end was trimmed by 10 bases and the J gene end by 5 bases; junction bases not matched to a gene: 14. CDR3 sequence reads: CATNTRGRGVDTQYF. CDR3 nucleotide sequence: TGTGCCACCAATACCAGGGGGCGTGGGGTAGATACGCAGTATTTT.